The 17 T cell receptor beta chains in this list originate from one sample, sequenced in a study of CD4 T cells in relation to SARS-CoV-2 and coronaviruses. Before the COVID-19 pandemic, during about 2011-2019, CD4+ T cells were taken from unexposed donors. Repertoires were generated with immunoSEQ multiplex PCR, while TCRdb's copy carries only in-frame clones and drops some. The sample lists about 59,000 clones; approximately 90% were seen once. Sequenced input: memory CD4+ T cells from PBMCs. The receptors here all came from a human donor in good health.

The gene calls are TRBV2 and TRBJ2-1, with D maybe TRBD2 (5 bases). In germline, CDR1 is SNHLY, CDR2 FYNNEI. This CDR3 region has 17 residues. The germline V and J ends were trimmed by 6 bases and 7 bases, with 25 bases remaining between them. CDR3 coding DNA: TGTGCCAGCAGCCGTTCGCCTGTTAGTAGCGTAGTAAATGAGCAGTTCTTC. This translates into CASSRSPVSSVVNEQFF. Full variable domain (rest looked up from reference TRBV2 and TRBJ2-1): EPEVTQTPSHQVTQMGQEVILRCVPISNHLYFYWYRQILGQKVEFLVSFYNNEISEKSEIFDDQFSVERPDGSNFTLKIRSTKLEDSAMYFCASSRSPVSSVVNEQFFGPGTRLTVL.

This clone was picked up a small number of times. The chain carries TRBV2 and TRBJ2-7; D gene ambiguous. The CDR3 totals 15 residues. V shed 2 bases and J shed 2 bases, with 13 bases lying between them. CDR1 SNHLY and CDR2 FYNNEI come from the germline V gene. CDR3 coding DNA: TGTGCCAGCAGTGAATCGCGCTTTTCCCCCTACGAGCAGTACTTC. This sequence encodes CASSESRFSPYEQYF.

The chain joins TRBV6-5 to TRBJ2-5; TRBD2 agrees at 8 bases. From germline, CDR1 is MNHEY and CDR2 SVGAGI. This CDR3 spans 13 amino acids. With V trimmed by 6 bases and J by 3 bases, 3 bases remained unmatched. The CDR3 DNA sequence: TGTGCCAGCAGGAAAGCGGGAGAAGAGACCCAGTACTTC. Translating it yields CASRKAGEETQYF.

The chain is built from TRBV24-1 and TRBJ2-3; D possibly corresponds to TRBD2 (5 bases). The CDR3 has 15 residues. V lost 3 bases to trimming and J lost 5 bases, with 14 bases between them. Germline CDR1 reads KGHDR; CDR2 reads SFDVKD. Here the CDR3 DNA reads TGTGCCACCAGTGATCCTCGGGAATGGGGAGATACGCAGTATTTT. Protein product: CATSDPREWGDTQYF.

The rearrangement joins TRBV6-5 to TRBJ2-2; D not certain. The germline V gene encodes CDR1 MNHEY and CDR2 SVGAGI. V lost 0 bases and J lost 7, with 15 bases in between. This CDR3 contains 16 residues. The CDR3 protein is CASSYSTSSWLGELFF. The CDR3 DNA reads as TGTGCCAGCAGTTACTCTACATCCTCTTGGCTCGGGGAGCTGTTTTTT.

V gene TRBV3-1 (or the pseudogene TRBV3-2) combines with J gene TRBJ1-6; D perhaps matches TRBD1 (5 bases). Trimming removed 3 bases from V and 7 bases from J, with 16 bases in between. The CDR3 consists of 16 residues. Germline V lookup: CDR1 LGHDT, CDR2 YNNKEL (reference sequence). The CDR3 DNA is TGTGCCAGCAGCCACCCGGGAGGGACGTTAAATTCACCCCTCCACTTT. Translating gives CASSHPGGTLNSPLHF.

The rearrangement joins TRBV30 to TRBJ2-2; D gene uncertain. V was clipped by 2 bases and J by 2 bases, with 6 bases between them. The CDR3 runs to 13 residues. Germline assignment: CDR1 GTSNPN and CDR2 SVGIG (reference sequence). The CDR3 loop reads CAWSTTNTGELFF. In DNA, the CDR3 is TGTGCCTGGAGTACCACAAACACCGGGGAGCTGTTTTTT.

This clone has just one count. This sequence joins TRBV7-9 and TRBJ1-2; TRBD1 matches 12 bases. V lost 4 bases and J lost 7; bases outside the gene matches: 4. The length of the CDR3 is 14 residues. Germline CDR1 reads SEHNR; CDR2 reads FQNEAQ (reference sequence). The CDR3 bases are TGTGCCAGCAGCTGGGGACAGGGGGCGACTGGCTACACCTTC. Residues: CASSWGQGATGYTF.

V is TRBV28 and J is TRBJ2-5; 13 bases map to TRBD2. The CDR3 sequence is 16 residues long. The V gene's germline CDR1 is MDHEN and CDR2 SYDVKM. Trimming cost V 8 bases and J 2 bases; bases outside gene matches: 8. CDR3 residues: CASRNGLAGAQETQYF. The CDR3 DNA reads TGTGCCAGCCGAAACGGACTAGCGGGAGCACAAGAGACCCAGTACTTC.

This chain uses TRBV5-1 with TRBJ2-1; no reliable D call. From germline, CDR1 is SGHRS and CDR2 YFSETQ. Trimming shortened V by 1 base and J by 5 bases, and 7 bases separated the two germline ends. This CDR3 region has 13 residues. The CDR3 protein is CASSLNGNNEQFF. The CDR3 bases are TGCGCCAGCAGCTTGAACGGCAACAATGAGCAGTTCTTC.

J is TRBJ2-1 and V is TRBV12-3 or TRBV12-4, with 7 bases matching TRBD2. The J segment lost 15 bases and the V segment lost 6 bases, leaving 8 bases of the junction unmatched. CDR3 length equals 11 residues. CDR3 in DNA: TGTGCCAGCAGCTCAGCGGGATCCCGGTTCTTC. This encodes CASSSAGSRFF.

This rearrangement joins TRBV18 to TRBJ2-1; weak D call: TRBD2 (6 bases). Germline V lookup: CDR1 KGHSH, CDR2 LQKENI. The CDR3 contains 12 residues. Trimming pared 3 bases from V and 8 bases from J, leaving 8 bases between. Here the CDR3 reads CASSPRGYEQFF. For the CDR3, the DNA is TGTGCCAGCTCACCGCGGGGTTATGAGCAGTTCTTC.

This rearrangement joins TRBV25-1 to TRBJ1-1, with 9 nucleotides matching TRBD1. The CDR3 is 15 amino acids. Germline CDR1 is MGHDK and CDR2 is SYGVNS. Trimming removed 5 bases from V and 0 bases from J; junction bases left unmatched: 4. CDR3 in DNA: TGTGCCAGCAGTAACTGGGACAGGGTGAACACTGAAGCTTTCTTT. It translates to CASSNWDRVNTEAFF.

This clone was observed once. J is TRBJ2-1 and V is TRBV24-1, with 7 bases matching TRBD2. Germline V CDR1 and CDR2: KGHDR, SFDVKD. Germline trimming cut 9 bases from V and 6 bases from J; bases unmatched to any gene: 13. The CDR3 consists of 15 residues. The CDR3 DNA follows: TGTGCCACCGGGTTTAGCGAGCGGGGAGCCAATGAGCAGTTCTTC. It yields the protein CATGFSERGANEQFF.

CDR3 sequence: CASSYDLLNSGYTF. The CDR3 coding sequence is TGTGCCAGCAGTTACGATCTCCTGAACAGCGGCTACACCTTC. The chain carries TRBV6-2 or TRBV6-3 and TRBJ1-2; D gene unclear. V was pared by 2 bases and J by 8 bases, with 15 bases between. The CDR3 loop spans 14 amino acids. Germline V lookup: CDR1 MNHEY, CDR2 SVGEGT.

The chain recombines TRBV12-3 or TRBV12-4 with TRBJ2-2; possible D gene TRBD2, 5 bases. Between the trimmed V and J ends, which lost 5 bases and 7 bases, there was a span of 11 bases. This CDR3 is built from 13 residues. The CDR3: CASSRGMSGELFF. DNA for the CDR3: TGTGCCAGCAGTCGGGGAATGAGCGGGGAGCTGTTTTTT.

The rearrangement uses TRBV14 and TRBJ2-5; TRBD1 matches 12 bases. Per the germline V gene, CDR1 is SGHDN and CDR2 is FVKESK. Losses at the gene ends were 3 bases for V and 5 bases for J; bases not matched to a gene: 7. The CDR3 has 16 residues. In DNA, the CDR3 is TGTGCCAGCAGCCACTCCGGGACAGGGGGCTCGGAGACCCAGTACTTC. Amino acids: CASSHSGTGGSETQYF.